This T cell receptor beta chain was recorded in a study of vaccination and CD4 T cells after COVID-19. Treatment specified: roughly nine-day PBMC culture with coronavirus spike peptide pools or control peptides (ViraFEST assay). Regarding this clonotype: What it binds is unknown.

Scientists ran DNA taken from cultured CD4+ T cells through the Oncomine TCR Beta short-read assay for sequencing. TCRdb used MiXCR to reprocess the PCR reads, holding one entry per CDR3 protein. The repertoire holds over 15,000 distinct CDR3 sequences, 65% to 80% seen once, with under 20% in the top ten. The CDR3 is 13 amino acids. The germline V gene encodes CDR1 LNHDA and CDR2 SQIVND (reference sequence). V lost 7 bases and J lost 0, with 10 bases in between. The J gene is TRBJ2-7, the V gene TRBV19, with D unclear. Sequencing used CD4+ T cells from blood, cultured in vitro. The sequence derives from a human donor who had recovered from COVID-19. For the CDR3, the DNA is TGTGCCAGTAAAACTCCAGGCTCCTACGAGCAGTACTTC. It translates to CASKTPGSYEQYF. Together with reference TRBV19 and TRBJ2-7, the CDR3 gives the full variable domain: DGGITQSPKYLFRKEGQNVTLSCEQNLNHDAMYWYRQDPGQGLRLIYYSQIVNDFQKGDIAEGYSVSREKKESFPLTVTSAQKNPTAFYLCASKTPGSYEQYFGPGTRLTVT.